The 19 T cell receptor beta chains below come from one sample, sequenced in a study of CD8+CD57+ T cells in acquired aplastic anemia. Sequencing was done on patients that had shown CD8+CD57+ cell expansion by flow cytometry. TCR beta VDJ and CDR3 profiles were obtained from a genomic DNA template. Each CDR3 protein is one row after TCRdb ran MiXCR on the reads. The repertoire has fewer than 250,000 distinct CDR3 sequences, roughly half of them found once; the top ten carry 7% to 9.5%. What was sequenced was sorted CD4+, CD8+, or CD8+CD57+ T cells (not recorded which) from PBMCs. The receptors shown here come from a human donor with aplastic anemia.

The chain joins TRBV10-3 to TRBJ2-1; D tentatively fits TRBD1 or TRBD2 (5 bases each). The germline CDR1 and CDR2 sequences are ENHRY and SYGVKD. CDR3 length: 12 amino acids. V lost 6 bases and J 5 bases, leaving 8 bases between the germline ends. The CDR3 loop reads CAISGTNNEQFF. CDR3 coding DNA: TGTGCCATCAGCGGGACGAACAATGAGCAGTTCTTC.

J is TRBJ2-3 and V is TRBV7-9, with D unresolved. The CDR3 spans 13 residues. CDR1 is SEHNR, CDR2 FQNEAQ, per germline (reference sequence). The V end lost 3 bases, the J end lost 3 bases, and 7 bases lay between the germline ends. This CDR3 reads CASSFLGTDTQYF. In DNA, the CDR3 is TGTGCCAGCAGCTTTCTAGGGACAGATACGCAGTATTTT.

Turning to this clonotype: Possible read error: a much larger clone is one base away. V gene TRBV7-9 combines with J gene TRBJ2-7, with 13 bases aligning to TRBD2. From germline, CDR1 is SEHNR and CDR2 FQNEAQ (reference sequence). The CDR3 has 15 amino acids. The trim removed 5 bases at V and 9 bases at J, leaving 10 bases unmatched. The CDR3 DNA sequence: TGTGCCAGCAGCCGGACTAGCGGGGGTCATGGTGGGCAGTACTTC. Its translation is CASSRTSGGHGGQYF. The variable domain in full, completed from reference TRBV7-9 and TRBJ2-7, reads DTGVSQNPRHKITKRGQNVTFRCDPISEHNRLYWYRQTLGQGPEFLTYFQNEAQLEKSRLLSDRFSAERPKGSFSTLEIQRTEQGDSAMYLCASSRTSGGHGGQYFGPGTRLTVT.

Written as DNA, the CDR3 is TGCAGTGCTAAACCTCTAGAGTCCTACGAGCAGTACTTC. Protein: CSAKPLESYEQYF. This chain joins TRBV20-1 and TRBJ2-7, with D unclear. Germline V gene sequence: CDR1 DFQATT, CDR2 SNEGSKA (reference sequence). The CDR3 consists of 13 residues. V lost 4 bases and J 1 base, leaving 11 bases between the germline ends.

Concerning this clonotype: This clone may be a read error of a much larger clone one base away. This rearrangement joins TRBV9 to TRBJ2-5, with TRBD2 identical over 11 bases. The germline CDR1 and CDR2 sequences are SGDLS and YYNGEE. Losses at the gene ends were 3 bases for V and 5 bases for J; bases not matched to a gene: 15. This CDR3 comprises 18 residues. The CDR3 sequence is CASSGGGVSGGAYETQYF. The CDR3 bases are TGTGCCAGCAGCGGGGGGGGGGTTAGCGGGGGGGCGTATGAGACCCAGTACTTC.

The V and J genes are TRBV28 and TRBJ1-2, with no clear D. Germline CDR1 is MDHEN and CDR2 is SYDVKM. Between the trimmed V and J ends, which lost 6 bases and 1 base, there was a span of 6 bases. CDR3 size: 12 residues. CDR3: CASRHINYGYTF. The CDR3, as DNA: TGTGCCAGCAGACACATTAACTATGGCTACACCTTC.

This clonotype was seen just once. This sequence joins TRBV20-1 and TRBJ2-7; 9 bases are shared with TRBD1. The J segment lost 6 bases and the V segment lost 2 bases, leaving 11 bases of the junction unmatched. The V gene's germline CDR1 is DFQATT and CDR2 SNEGSKA (reference sequence). This CDR3 has 15 residues. Written as DNA, the CDR3 is TGCAGTGCTAGAAGTTCGGGGACAGGGTTCTCCGAGCAGTACTTC. Protein product: CSARSSGTGFSEQYF.

This clonotype was found many times. The chain joins TRBV19 to TRBJ1-1; no definite D call. The germline V and J ends were trimmed by 5 bases and 6 bases, with 13 bases remaining between them. Looked up from germline, CDR1 is LNHDA and CDR2 is SQIVND (reference sequence). The CDR3 runs 13 residues. This CDR3 is CASSHFGSSEAFF. Here the CDR3 DNA reads TGTGCCAGTAGTCACTTTGGCAGTTCTGAAGCTTTCTTT.

This clonotype was observed at least ten times. The J gene is TRBJ1-2, the V gene TRBV12-3 or TRBV12-4, with 7 bases fitting TRBD1. Trimming at V came to 6 bases and at J to 3 bases, leaving 13 bases not matched to a gene. CDR3 length: 16 residues. The CDR3 DNA is TGTGCCAGCAGAAAACCAGCTGGGACAGACGACTATGGCTACACCTTC. Protein product: CASRKPAGTDDYGYTF.

This clonotype occurred many times. The chain carries TRBV20-1 and TRBJ2-1; 9 bases match TRBD2. Germline V CDR1 and CDR2: DFQATT, SNEGSKA (reference sequence). V shed 6 bases and J 6 bases; nucleotides not matched to a gene: 18. This CDR3 comprises 17 residues. Here the CDR3 reads CSASQRSRGGAVNEQFF. DNA for the CDR3: TGCAGTGCCTCACAGAGGTCGCGCGGGGGGGCCGTCAATGAGCAGTTCTTC.

V usage is TRBV24-1 and J usage is TRBJ1-2, with D unclear. Trimming pared 3 bases from V and 3 bases from J, leaving 25 bases between. Germline CDR1 KGHDR, CDR2 SFDVKD. The CDR3 sequence is 19 residues long. CDR3 nucleotides: TGTGCCACCAGTGATCCCACCCACACGGACCGCGACCCCTACTATGGCTACACCTTC. The encoded protein is CATSDPTHTDRDPYYGYTF.

In regard to this clonotype: The CDR3 ends on some other residue instead of the conserved phenylalanine or tryptophan, so this is likely a read error. The rearrangement links TRBV20-1 to TRBJ2-5, with D unclear. The V and J ends lost 5 bases and 11 bases respectively, with 12 bases between them. The CDR3 runs 10 residues. From germline, CDR1 is DFQATT and CDR2 SNEGSKA (reference sequence). CDR3 sequence reads: CSAGPERQYA. CDR3 coding DNA: TGCAGTGCTGGACCGGAGAGGCAGTACGCG.

Concerning this clonotype itself: Germline and junction disagree at one end, which may indicate a read error. The chain combines TRBV12-3 or TRBV12-4 with TRBJ1-6, with 7 nucleotides matching TRBD1. The CDR3 has 14 amino acids. CDR3 protein: CAGSYNRGRSPLHF. Written as DNA, the CDR3 is TGTGCCGGCAGTTATAACAGGGGTCGGTCGCCCCTCCACTTT.

This clonotype was picked up many times. The CDR3 DNA follows: TGTGCCAGCATCATCCGGGGTTCCAATGAGCAGTTCTTC. Protein sequence: CASIIRGSNEQFF. The rearrangement links TRBV5-8 to TRBJ2-1, with TRBD2 as a possible D gene (5 bases). The CDR3 is 13 amino acids. Trimming shortened V by 6 bases and J by 6 bases, and 13 bases separated the two germline ends. Germline V gene lookup returns CDR1 SGHTS and CDR2 YDEGEE.

The chain uses TRBV9 and TRBJ2-2; D is uncertain. The germline V gene encodes CDR1 SGDLS and CDR2 YYNGEE. This CDR3 spans 12 amino acids. Trimming shortened V by 3 bases and J by 3 bases, and 3 bases separated the two germline ends. CDR3 nucleotides: TGTGCCAGCAGCGCCGACACCGGGGAGCTGTTTTTT. Encoded protein: CASSADTGELFF.

The gene calls are TRBV9 and TRBJ2-2; no reliable D call. Trimming removed 3 bases from V and 5 bases from J, with 2 bases in between. Germline V lookup: CDR1 SGDLS, CDR2 YYNGEE. The CDR3 length is 11 residues. The CDR3 coding sequence is TGTGCCAGCAGCGAGACCGGGGAGCTGTTTTTT. It specifies CASSETGELFF.

This chain joins TRBV20-1 and TRBJ2-7; D is unclear. Germline assignment: CDR1 DFQATT and CDR2 SNEGSKA (reference sequence). There are 14 residues in the CDR3. The DNA of the CDR3 is TGCAGCGTACCGTTGGGCTCCAACTCCTACGAGCAGTACTTC. This encodes CSVPLGSNSYEQYF.

This rearrangement joins TRBV19 to TRBJ2-7, with a possible D match to TRBD1 (5 bases). The germline V gene encodes CDR1 LNHDA and CDR2 SQIVND (reference sequence). This CDR3 is built from 13 residues. Trimming removed 3 bases from V and 2 bases from J, with 8 bases in between. CDR3 in amino acids: CASSIDRTYEQYF. The CDR3 nucleotides read TGTGCCAGTAGTATCGACAGAACCTACGAGCAGTACTTC.

The table lists this clonotype with many counts. This chain links TRBV20-1 with TRBJ2-1; D tentatively fits TRBD1 or TRBD2 (5 bases each). The CDR3 consists of 16 residues. Germline CDR1 DFQATT, CDR2 SNEGSKA (reference sequence). Trimming took 0 bases from V and 4 from J, leaving 16 bases between them. CDR3 residues: CSARDQSRDLYNEQFF. The CDR3 coding sequence is TGCAGTGCTAGAGATCAGTCTAGGGACCTTTACAATGAGCAGTTCTTC.